Each of the 32 T cell receptor beta chains below was sequenced from the same sample in a study of blood T cell repertoires in COVID-19. The data were produced by immunoSEQ multiplex PCR, yet TCRdb's version contains in-frame clones alone and is incomplete. The data show under 150,000 clones, about 82% seen once. The sequenced sample was peripheral blood. Source of these receptors: a middle-aged woman with active or convalescent COVID-19.

V gene TRBV4-3 combines with J gene TRBJ1-3; D perhaps matches TRBD1 (6 bases). The CDR3 covers 16 residues. The germline CDR1 and CDR2 sequences are LGHNA and YSLEER. V was pared by 0 bases and J by 0 bases, with 9 bases between. The CDR3 spells CASSQDRTDSGNTIYF. The CDR3 nucleotides are TGCGCCAGCAGCCAAGATAGGACAGACTCTGGAAACACCATATATTTT.

This sequence joins TRBV6-6 and TRBJ1-3; D gene ambiguous. The V gene lost 8 bases and the J gene lost 0 bases, with 8 bases spanning the gap. The CDR3 covers 13 residues. Per germline, CDR1 MNHNY and CDR2 SVGAGI (reference sequence). For the CDR3, the DNA is TGTGCCAGCGGTACCTACTCTGGAAACACCATATATTTT. This translates into CASGTYSGNTIYF.

The rearrangement joins TRBV27 to TRBJ1-1; 7 bases align to TRBD1. The CDR3 loop spans 14 amino acids. Trimming cost V 5 bases and J 0 bases; bases outside gene matches: 3. The V gene's germline CDR1 is MNHEY and CDR2 SMNVEV (reference sequence). The CDR3 is CASSGGTVNTEAFF. The CDR3 DNA is TGTGCCAGCAGTGGGGGGACAGTGAACACTGAAGCTTTCTTT.

As concerns this clone: One end of the junction varies from germline; a read error may be responsible. The chain links TRBV12-3 or TRBV12-4 to TRBJ2-3, with 8 bases fitting TRBD2. The CDR3 is 11 residues long. CDR3 nucleotides: TGTGCCAGCAGGCCCGGGACTAGTGCGTCTTTT. Protein product: CASRPGTSASF.

The chain carries TRBV6-6 and TRBJ1-5, with 7 nucleotides matching TRBD1. V lost 5 bases and J lost 5; bases outside the gene matches: 15. Germline assignment: CDR1 MNHNY and CDR2 SVGAGI (reference sequence). The CDR3 contains 17 residues. CDR3 nucleotides: TGTGCCAGCAGTCCAGGGAAGGTAGAGGGGGCGCATCAGCCCCAGCATTTT. Its translation is CASSPGKVEGAHQPQHF.

J is TRBJ1-2 and V is TRBV20-1; D might be TRBD1 (5 bases). With 6 bases removed from V and 10 bases from J, the gap between germline ends came to 12 bases. The CDR3 loop spans 10 amino acids. Per the germline V gene, CDR1 is DFQATT and CDR2 is SNEGSKA (reference sequence). The CDR3 reads CSAVGGSYTF. CDR3 coding DNA: TGCAGTGCCGTGGGGGGGTCCTACACCTTC.

J is TRBJ2-3 and V is TRBV5-1; tentative D call: TRBD2 (6 bases). The CDR3 spans 15 residues. CDR1 is SGHRS, CDR2 YFSETQ, per germline. The germline V and J ends were trimmed by 3 bases and 4 bases, with 15 bases remaining between them. The CDR3 region is CASSYQAGQSDTQYF. DNA for the CDR3: TGCGCCAGCAGCTATCAGGCGGGGCAGTCAGATACGCAGTATTTT.

This chain uses TRBV7-8 with TRBJ1-2, with D maybe TRBD1 (5 bases). The V gene lost 2 bases and the J gene lost 4 bases, with 17 bases spanning the gap. CDR1 and CDR2 (germline): SGHVS, FQNEAQ. The CDR3 loop spans 16 amino acids. The CDR3 coding sequence is TGTGCCAGCAGCTTAATGGGGCAGGAGAAACCCTATGGCTACACCTTC. Protein: CASSLMGQEKPYGYTF. The whole variable domain, remainder taken from reference TRBV7-8 and TRBJ1-2, is GAGVSQSPRYKVAKRGQDVALRCDPISGHVSLFWYQQALGQGPEFLTYFQNEAQLDKSGLPSDRFFAERPEGSVSTLKIQRTQQEDSAVYLCASSLMGQEKPYGYTFGSGTRLTVV.

This clone was observed a single time. The gene calls are TRBV30 and TRBJ1-2, with 9 bases that match TRBD1. The V and J ends lost 4 bases and 4 bases, in that order; junction bases with no gene match: 4. The germline V gene has CDR1 GTSNPN and CDR2 SVGIG (reference sequence). This CDR3 has 13 amino acids. CDR3 region: CAWTDRGSYGYTF. DNA for the CDR3: TGTGCCTGGACTGACAGGGGGTCCTATGGCTACACCTTC.

The chain carries TRBV28 and TRBJ2-3; possible D gene TRBD1, 6 bases. Germline V gene lookup returns CDR1 MDHEN and CDR2 SYDVKM. This CDR3 spans 14 amino acids. Trimming removed 6 bases at V and 2 bases at J, with 12 bases between. The chain's CDR3 is CASRLQGYTDTQYF. CDR3 DNA sequence: TGTGCCAGCAGGCTACAGGGATACACAGATACGCAGTATTTT.

CDR3 loop: CASSFAGRAYNEQFF. As DNA, the CDR3 is TGTGCCAGCAGTTTTGCTGGGAGGGCCTACAATGAGCAGTTCTTC. V gene TRBV28 combines with J gene TRBJ2-1, with 7 bases identical to TRBD2. CDR3 length: 15 amino acids. Losses at the gene ends were 3 bases for V and 2 bases for J; bases not matched to a gene: 4. The germline V gene has CDR1 MDHEN and CDR2 SYDVKM.

The V gene is TRBV30, the J gene TRBJ2-2; 11 bases are a match to TRBD2. V lost 1 base, J lost 7 bases, and 5 bases stayed unmatched. Germline lookup yields CDR1 GTSNPN and CDR2 SVGIG (reference sequence). The CDR3 runs to 15 residues. The CDR3 reads CAWSEGTSGGGELFF. Here the CDR3 DNA reads TGTGCCTGGAGTGAGGGGACTAGCGGTGGCGGGGAGCTGTTTTTT.

V is TRBV6-5 and J is TRBJ1-5, with 7 bases identical to TRBD1. The CDR3 totals 14 residues. CDR1 and CDR2 (germline): MNHEY, SVGAGI. V lost 6 bases and J lost 7; bases outside the gene matches: 9. CDR3 coding DNA: TGTGCCAGCAGGCGCGGGACAGTTGGGCAGCCCCAGCATTTT. Residues: CASRRGTVGQPQHF.

This clone was counted a few times. The chain links TRBV7-2 to TRBJ1-1, with 10 bases matching TRBD1. This CDR3 is built from 16 residues. Germline V lookup: CDR1 SGHTA, CDR2 FQGNSA. With V trimmed by 3 bases and J by 0 bases, 4 bases remained unmatched. Here the CDR3 reads CASSFDRGRLNTEAFF. The CDR3 region has the DNA TGTGCCAGCAGCTTTGACAGGGGGCGGCTGAACACTGAAGCTTTCTTT.

This clone was counted a few times. The chain combines TRBV6-6 with TRBJ1-1, with D tentatively TRBD1 (6 bases). The germline V and J ends were trimmed by 6 bases and 4 bases, with 15 bases remaining between them. The CDR3 totals 14 residues. The germline V gene has CDR1 MNHNY and CDR2 SVGAGI (reference sequence). This CDR3 reads CASRLGGRGTEAFF. In nucleotides, the CDR3 is TGTGCCAGCAGGCTAGGGGGTAGAGGCACTGAAGCTTTCTTT.

The V and J genes are TRBV18 and TRBJ1-6; D may be TRBD1 (6 bases). CDR1 is KGHSH, CDR2 LQKENI, per germline. Trimming stripped 5 bases from V and 7 bases from J, with 18 bases between. The CDR3 runs 16 residues. The CDR3 loop is CASSGSYDRTNSPLHF. The CDR3 DNA sequence: TGTGCCAGCTCAGGGAGCTATGACAGGACCAATTCACCCCTCCACTTT.

V is TRBV11-2 and J is TRBJ2-1; tentatively, D is TRBD2 (5 bases). The CDR3 covers 15 residues. V was trimmed by 5 bases and J by 6 bases, leaving 17 bases between them. Germline-derived CDR1 and CDR2 are SGHAT and FQNNGV. The CDR3 protein is CASSPTRPLRNEQFF. Written as DNA, the CDR3 is TGTGCCAGCAGCCCTACTAGGCCACTCCGCAATGAGCAGTTCTTC.

This clone was detected only once. The genes are TRBV30 and TRBJ1-4; D gene ambiguous. Trimming removed 1 base from V and 5 bases from J, with 8 bases in between. CDR1 GTSNPN and CDR2 SVGIG come from the germline V gene (reference sequence). This CDR3 is 13 amino acids long. The DNA of the CDR3 is TGTGCCTGGAGTGGAGGGTTCAATGAAAAACTGTTTTTT. Translated: CAWSGGFNEKLFF.

The chain employs TRBV19 and TRBJ1-2; 7 nucleotides agree with TRBD1. CDR1 is LNHDA, CDR2 SQIVND, per germline (reference sequence). Trimming removed 6 bases from V and 14 bases from J; junction bases left unmatched: 18. This CDR3 is 14 amino acids long. Written as DNA, the CDR3 is TGTGCCAGTAGCTCCAGGACAGGCCCTATGGGGGAGACCTTC. Residues: CASSSRTGPMGETF.

This chain joins TRBV28 and TRBJ2-7; D unresolved. The CDR3 has 12 amino acids. The germline V and J ends were trimmed by 6 bases and 4 bases, with 10 bases remaining between them. Germline V gene sequence: CDR1 MDHEN, CDR2 SYDVKM. The CDR3 sequence is CASRTTFYEQYF. The CDR3 region has the DNA TGTGCCAGCAGAACAACCTTTTACGAGCAGTACTTC.

The V gene is TRBV29-1, the J gene TRBJ1-2; 7 bases line up with TRBD1. In germline, CDR1 is SQVTM, CDR2 ANQGSEA. After removal of 6 bases from V and 9 bases from J, the junction contained 16 bases not matched to a gene. The CDR3 has 14 residues. The CDR3 loop is CSVASGTVGGSYTF. Written as DNA, the CDR3 is TGCAGCGTAGCTAGCGGGACAGTGGGCGGCAGCTACACCTTC.

V is TRBV15 and J is TRBJ1-1; 8 bases are a match to TRBD1. The germline V gene has CDR1 LNHNV and CDR2 YYDKDF (reference sequence). J gave up 4 bases and V 5 bases, and 9 bases lay outside the gene matches. This CDR3 has 15 residues. The CDR3, as DNA: TGTGCCACCAGCCTAACCCCCGACAGGGGCACTGAAGCTTTCTTT. This codes for CATSLTPDRGTEAFF.

V is TRBV19 and J is TRBJ2-7, with D maybe TRBD1 (5 bases). Germline lookup yields CDR1 LNHDA and CDR2 SQIVND (reference sequence). The germline V and J ends were trimmed by 4 bases and 3 bases, with 16 bases remaining between them. This CDR3 is 15 amino acids long. In DNA form, the CDR3 reads TGTGCCAGTAGTAGAACAGGTTATTCAATCTACGAGCAGTACTTC. It specifies CASSRTGYSIYEQYF. Supplemented by reference TRBV19 and TRBJ2-7, the full variable domain reads DGGITQSPKYLFRKEGQNVTLSCEQNLNHDAMYWYRQDPGQGLRLIYYSQIVNDFQKGDIAEGYSVSREKKESFPLTVTSAQKNPTAFYLCASSRTGYSIYEQYFGPGTRLTVT.

This sequence joins TRBV6-5 and TRBJ1-1, with 7 positions matching TRBD1. With V trimmed by 8 bases and J by 4 bases, 13 bases remained unmatched. Germline V lookup: CDR1 MNHEY, CDR2 SVGAGI. The CDR3 totals 15 residues. CDR3 residues: CASRGTGEWGTEAFF. CDR3 bases: TGTGCCAGCCGGGGAACAGGGGAATGGGGCACTGAAGCTTTCTTT.

The chain recombines TRBV6-5 with TRBJ1-2; D gene uncertain. The ends were cut back, 6 bases at V and 6 bases at J, with 14 bases in the middle. The CDR3 runs 13 residues. Germline values: CDR1 MNHEY, CDR2 SVGAGI. CDR3 sequence (DNA): TGTGCCAGCAGCCCCCCCGACGGGGATGGCTACACCTTC. Translation gives CASSPPDGDGYTF.

This chain uses TRBV28 with TRBJ1-5; 7 bases agree with TRBD1. V gave up 6 bases and J gave up 0 bases; unmatched junction bases: 8. Germline CDR1 reads MDHEN; CDR2 reads SYDVKM. This CDR3 has 16 amino acids. The CDR3 is CASRWGQWGSNQPQHF. CDR3 nucleotides: TGTGCCAGCAGATGGGGACAGTGGGGTAGCAATCAGCCCCAGCATTTT. The full variable domain, its missing parts supplied by reference TRBV28 and TRBJ1-5, is DVKVTQSSRYLVKRTGEKVFLECVQDMDHENMFWYRQDPGLGLRLIYFSYDVKMKEKGDIPEGYSVSREKKERFSLILESASTNQTSMYLCASRWGQWGSNQPQHFGDGTRLSIL.

V is TRBV19 and J is TRBJ1-2; 9 positions match TRBD1. This CDR3 comprises 17 residues. Germline V gives CDR1 LNHDA, CDR2 SQIVND (reference sequence). V trimming: 9 bases; J trimming: 2 bases; junction bases outside the gene matches: 16. The CDR3 is CASNPTGGLSGNYGYTF. CDR3 DNA sequence: TGTGCCAGCAACCCTACAGGGGGCCTTAGCGGAAACTATGGCTACACCTTC.

This chain connects TRBV2 to TRBJ1-5, with 7 bases aligning to TRBD1. In germline, CDR1 is SNHLY, CDR2 FYNNEI. The V and J ends lost 8 bases and 2 bases, in that order; junction bases with no gene match: 9. The CDR3 loop spans 15 amino acids. Here the CDR3 DNA reads TGTGCCAGCGGACAGGATTCTGGTGGCAATCAGCCCCAGCATTTT. The encoded protein is CASGQDSGGNQPQHF.

This clone occurred once. The chain links TRBV3-1 (or the pseudogene TRBV3-2) to TRBJ1-1, with 10 bases that match TRBD1. The CDR3 is 14 residues long. With V trimmed by 4 bases and J by 4 bases, 3 bases remained unmatched. CDR1 and CDR2 (germline): LGHDT, YNNKEL (reference sequence). The CDR3 region has the DNA TGTGCCAGCAGCCGACAGGGGGCAGTCACTGAAGCTTTCTTT. This translates into CASSRQGAVTEAFF.

This chain joins TRBV4-2 and TRBJ1-3; the D is unclear. CDR3 size: 16 residues. Germline CDR1 is LGHNA and CDR2 is YNFKEQ. Between the trimmed V and J ends, which lost 0 bases and 3 bases, there was a span of 12 bases. This CDR3 is CASSQEEGTGGNTIYF. The DNA for the CDR3 is TGTGCCAGCAGCCAAGAGGAGGGAACGGGTGGAAACACCATATATTTT.

Points on this clone: Other DNA sequences in this specimen translate into the identical CDR3. The chain combines TRBV29-1 with TRBJ1-1; TRBD1 agrees at 7 bases. From germline, CDR1 is SQVTM and CDR2 ANQGSEA. The CDR3 has 12 amino acids. The trim removed 3 bases at V and 4 bases at J, leaving 2 bases unmatched. CDR3 nucleotide sequence: TGCAGCGTTGACAGGGGGGCCACTGAAGCTTTCTTT. It translates to CSVDRGATEAFF.

The chain employs TRBV6-2 or TRBV6-3 and TRBJ1-6; D ambiguous. The V gene lost 4 bases and the J gene lost 8 bases, with 9 bases spanning the gap. This CDR3 contains 13 residues. Looked up from germline, CDR1 is MNHEY and CDR2 is SVGEGT. CDR3 coding DNA: TGTGCCAGCAGTTTCGGGGTCGATTCACCCCTCCACTTT. Translated: CASSFGVDSPLHF.